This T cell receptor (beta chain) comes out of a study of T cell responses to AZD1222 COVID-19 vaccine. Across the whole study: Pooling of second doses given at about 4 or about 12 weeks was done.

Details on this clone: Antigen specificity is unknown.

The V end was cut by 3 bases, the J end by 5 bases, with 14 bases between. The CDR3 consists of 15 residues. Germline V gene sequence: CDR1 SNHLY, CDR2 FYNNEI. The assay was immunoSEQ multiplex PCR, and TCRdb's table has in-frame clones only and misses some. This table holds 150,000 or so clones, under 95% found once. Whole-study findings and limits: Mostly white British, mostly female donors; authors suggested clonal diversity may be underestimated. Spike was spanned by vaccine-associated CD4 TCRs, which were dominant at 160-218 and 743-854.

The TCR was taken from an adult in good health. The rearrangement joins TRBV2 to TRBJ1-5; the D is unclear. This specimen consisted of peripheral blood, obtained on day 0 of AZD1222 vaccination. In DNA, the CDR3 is TGTGCCAGCAGTGAGGGCGGGCAGGCGCATCAGCCCCAGCATTTT. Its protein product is CASSEGGQAHQPQHF.